This entry describes one T cell receptor (beta chain). The sample originates from a study of blood T cell repertoires in COVID-19. At the level of the study: The United States, Italy and Spain provided the acute and convalescent COVID-19 samples. In each case, the material was cDNA or gDNA derived from T cells, B-cell-depleted T cells, or PBMCs.

From germline, CDR1 is SEHNR and CDR2 FQNEAQ (reference sequence). The V end was cut by 7 bases, the J end by 5 bases, with 14 bases between. The length of the CDR3 is 13 residues. Assay: immunoSEQ multiplex PCR; the TCRdb copy retains only in-frame clones and omits some. The sample has tens of thousands of clones; roughly 80% are singletons. The TCR originated in a human donor in a cohort sampled during active COVID-19. The specimen sequenced was peripheral blood. V and J are TRBV7-9 and TRBJ1-1; D ambiguous. In DNA form, the CDR3 reads TGTGCCAGCAACCCCCCCCGGGAAACTGAAGCTTTCTTT. It yields the protein CASNPPRETEAFF. The variable domain in full, completed from reference TRBV7-9 and TRBJ1-1, reads DTGVSQNPRHKITKRGQNVTFRCDPISEHNRLYWYRQTLGQGPEFLTYFQNEAQLEKSRLLSDRFSAERPKGSFSTLEIQRTEQGDSAMYLCASNPPRETEAFFGQGTRLTVV.